These T cell receptor beta chains were read from a single sample in a study of CD8 T cells in Susac syndrome. From the immunoSEQ multiplex PCR reads, TCRdb called clonotypes with MiXCR, one entry per CDR3 protein. The sample holds 200,000 to 250,000 distinct CDR3 sequences, about 95% seen once. The sequenced material came from CD4+ T cells from PBMCs. These receptors were obtained from a human donor with Susac syndrome. Each CDR3 is given with its conserved first and last residue. D genes are given only for firm matches. Where a row states a size, it is once, few, many or the class of an expanded clone; other rows omit it.

>TRBD1|TRBV4-3|TRBJ1-1|-
TGCGCCAGCAGCCAAAGGGAACAGGGGAGGACTGAAGCTTTCTTT
CASSQREQGRTEAFF
>-|TRBV24-1|TRBJ1-5|-
TGTGCCACCAGTGATGTGAGCAATCAGCCCCAGCATTTT
CATSDVSNQPQHF
>-|TRBV27|TRBJ1-5|once
TGTGCCAGCAGTCACCGTTCGGGGCAGCCCCAGCATTTT
CASSHRSGQPQHF
>TRBD1|TRBV5-1|TRBJ1-6|-
TGCGCCAGCAGCTTGCAACAGGGGAATTCACCCCTCCACTTT
CASSLQQGNSPLHF
>TRBD2|TRBV3-1|TRBJ2-1|-
TGTGCCAGCAGCCAAGATCCCCGACTAGCGGGGACTACTAATGAGCAGTTCTTC
CASSQDPRLAGTTNEQFF
>-|TRBV7-9|TRBJ2-2|-
TGTGCCAGCAGCTTGGAGGGGGCCGGGGAGCTGTTTTTT
CASSLEGAGELFF
>-|TRBV2|TRBJ2-1|-
TGTGCCAGCAGTGAATCAGGGACTTTCTCCTACAATGAGCAGTTCTTC
CASSESGTFSYNEQFF
>TRBD1|TRBV12-5|TRBJ1-5|-
TGTGCTAGTGGTTTGGTACGAGGGCAGGGGGACCCTCAGCCCCAGCATTTT
CASGLVRGQGDPQPQHF
>-|TRBV4-2|TRBJ2-2|-
TGTGCCAGCAGCCAAGATTCGGGACTGGGGGAGCTGTTTTTT
CASSQDSGLGELFF
>TRBD2|TRBV6-2/TRBV6-3|TRBJ2-1|-
TGTGCCAGCAGTCGCGCTAGCGGCCAAACTTTCCGCTCCTACAATGAGCAGTTCTTC
CASSRASGQTFRSYNEQFF
>-|TRBV6-5|TRBJ1-2|-
TGTGCCAGCAGTTGGGGCAGCGGGACGGGTGGCTACACCTTC
CASSWGSGTGGYTF
>-|TRBV4-2|TRBJ1-1|once
TGTGCCAGCAGCCAAATAACAGAAAACACTGAAGCTTTCTTT
CASSQITENTEAFF
>-|TRBV2|TRBJ2-7|once
TGTGCCAGCAGAGGGGCGCCGAGCTCCTACGAGCAGTACTTC
CASRGAPSSYEQYF
>-|TRBV12-3/TRBV12-4|TRBJ2-5|-
TGTGCCAGCACCTTAAAACGGACTGGGGAGACCCAGTACTTC
CASTLKRTGETQYF
>-|TRBV12-3/TRBV12-4|TRBJ2-7|-
TGTGCCAGCATCCTCTCCAGGGACGGAGCCTACGAGCAGTACTTC
CASILSRDGAYEQYF
>-|TRBV11-1|TRBJ1-2|-
TGTGCCAGCAGCCAGGGACAAACCAACTATGGCTACACCTTC
CASSQGQTNYGYTF
>TRBD2|TRBV20-1|TRBJ2-1|-
TGCAGTGCTAGTAGCCCTAGCGGGTGGAACAATGAGCAGTTCTTC
CSASSPSGWNNEQFF
>TRBD1|TRBV6-1|TRBJ1-5|-
TGTGCCACGGACAGGACCCAAGGTCAGCCCCAGCATTTT
CATDRTQGQPQHF
>TRBD1|TRBV10-3|TRBJ2-3|-
TGTGCCATCAGTGATCGGACAGGGGGAACAGATACGCAGTATTTT
CAISDRTGGTDTQYF
>TRBD1|TRBV27|TRBJ1-1|-
TGTGCCAGCAGCCCGTGGGGTACAGGGGGAACTGAAGCTTTCTTT
CASSPWGTGGTEAFF
>-|TRBV20-1|TRBJ1-4|once
TGCAGTGCGGACACCGGGACCTTGGAGGAAAAACTGTTTTTT
CSADTGTLEEKLFF
>-|TRBV6-2/TRBV6-3|TRBJ2-7|-
TGTGCCACCGACGGCGGACTTTCCTACGAGCAGTACTTC
CATDGGLSYEQYF
>TRBD1|TRBV20-1|TRBJ1-1|-
TGCAGTGCTATACCCTTGACAGGGGGTAACACTGAAGCTTTCTTT
CSAIPLTGGNTEAFF
>-|TRBV28|TRBJ2-7|-
TGTGCCACCGGACCTTACGAGCAGTACTTC
CATGPYEQYF